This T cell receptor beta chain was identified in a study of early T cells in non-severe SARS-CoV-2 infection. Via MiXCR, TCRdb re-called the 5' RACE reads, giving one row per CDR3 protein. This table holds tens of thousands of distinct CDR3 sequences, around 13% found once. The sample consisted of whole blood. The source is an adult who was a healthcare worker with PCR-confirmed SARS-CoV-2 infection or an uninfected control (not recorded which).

CDR3 residues: CASSAEGTGGPEQYF. CDR3 coding DNA: TGTGCCAGCAGCGCAGAAGGGACAGGGGGCCCCGAGCAGTACTTC. This sequence joins TRBV28 and TRBJ2-7; 12 nucleotides align to TRBD1. The CDR3 is made up of 15 amino acids. Germline V lookup: CDR1 MDHEN, CDR2 SYDVKM. V trimming: 6 bases; J trimming: 6 bases; junction bases outside the gene matches: 9.